A single sample is the source of the 11 T cell receptor beta chains below, sequenced in a study of blood T cell repertoires in COVID-19. Generated by immunoSEQ multiplex PCR, the TCRdb table keeps only in-frame clones and is missing some. The table includes over 65,000 clones, about 90% detected once. The specimen was peripheral blood. The receptors stem from a man between 45 and 60 years old with active COVID-19.

This chain joins TRBV11-2 and TRBJ2-3; 8 nucleotides line up with TRBD1. The germline V gene encodes CDR1 SGHAT and CDR2 FQNNGV. This CDR3 comprises 15 residues. Germline trimming cut 4 bases from V and 5 bases from J; bases unmatched to any gene: 8. CDR3 amino acids: CASSSGQGFIDTQYF. DNA for the CDR3: TGTGCCAGCAGCTCCGGACAGGGTTTCATAGATACGCAGTATTTT. Full variable domain (missing parts from reference TRBV11-2 and TRBJ2-3): EAGVAQSPRYKIIEKRQSVAFWCNPISGHATLYWYQQILGQGPKLLIQFQNNGVVDDSQLPKDRFSAERLKGVDSTLKIQPAKLEDSAVYLCASSSGQGFIDTQYFGPGTRLTVL.

V gene TRBV9 combines with J gene TRBJ2-3, with 9 bases lining up with TRBD2. The CDR3 runs to 15 residues. V lost 4 bases, J lost 6 bases, and 9 bases stayed unmatched. Germline assignment: CDR1 SGDLS and CDR2 YYNGEE. Here the CDR3 reads CASSLLSGGFDTQYF. The CDR3 DNA is TGTGCCAGCAGCTTGCTGAGCGGGGGGTTCGATACGCAGTATTTT. The full variable domain, completed using reference TRBV9 and TRBJ2-3, is DSGVTQTPKHLITATGQRVTLRCSPRSGDLSVYWYQQSLDQGLQFLIQYYNGEERAKGNILERFSAQQFPDLHSELNLSSLELGDSALYFCASSLLSGGFDTQYFGPGTRLTVL.

The CDR3 loop is CASSSGTAKNIQYF. In DNA, the CDR3 is TGTGCCAGCAGTTCCGGGACAGCAAAAAACATTCAGTACTTC. The V and J genes are TRBV6-5 and TRBJ2-4, with 7 bases fitting TRBD1. The CDR3 has 14 residues. CDR1 is MNHEY, CDR2 SVGAGI, per germline. J lost 4 bases, V lost 4 bases, and 4 bases had no gene match.

Written as DNA, the CDR3 is TGTGCCAGCAGCCAAGAACTAGCGACGTACAATGAGCAGTTCTTC. Encoded protein: CASSQELATYNEQFF. The chain joins TRBV3-1 (or the pseudogene TRBV3-2) to TRBJ2-1; TRBD2 agrees at 7 bases. Germline V gene sequence: CDR1 LGHDT, CDR2 YNNKEL (reference sequence). After removal of 0 bases from V and 4 bases from J, the junction contained 3 bases not matched to a gene. This CDR3 has 15 residues.

The chain is built from TRBV28 and TRBJ1-2; 9 nucleotides agree with TRBD1. The V gene's germline CDR1 is MDHEN and CDR2 SYDVKM. The CDR3 runs to 15 residues. V trimming: 2 bases; J trimming: 5 bases; junction bases outside the gene matches: 6. In DNA, the CDR3 is TGTGCCAGCAGTTTACTATCCGGGACAGGGTATGGCTACACCTTC. This gives the protein CASSLLSGTGYGYTF.

The chain combines TRBV27 with TRBJ1-1; possible D gene TRBD1, 6 bases. Germline assignment: CDR1 MNHEY and CDR2 SMNVEV (reference sequence). This CDR3 spans 17 amino acids. Trimming left V 6 bases short and J 9 bases short, with 29 bases between. The CDR3 coding sequence is TGTGCCAGCAGGGCGTCGCTCACAGGGAAGGTCCTAGCCCAAGCTTTCTTT. Its protein product is CASRASLTGKVLAQAFF.

CDR3 loop: CASSQTGDYGYTF. The CDR3 bases are TGTGCCAGCAGCCAAACAGGGGACTATGGCTACACCTTC. The chain couples TRBV3-1 (or the pseudogene TRBV3-2) to TRBJ1-2; 7 bases agree with TRBD1. The CDR3 runs to 13 residues. Unmatched junction bases numbered 0, after V lost 2 bases and J lost 3 bases. In germline, CDR1 is LGHDT, CDR2 YNNKEL (reference sequence).

This sequence joins TRBV4-1 and TRBJ2-1; 9 bases are shared with TRBD2. Trimming at V came to 4 bases and at J to 1 base, leaving 5 bases not matched to a gene. The CDR3 loop spans 16 amino acids. Germline V gene sequence: CDR1 MGHRA, CDR2 YSYEKL. CDR3 nucleotide sequence: TGCGCCAGCAGCCCCCGACTAGCGGCATCCTACAATGAGCAGTTCTTC. It codes for CASSPRLAASYNEQFF.

This clone appeared a few times. This sequence joins TRBV7-8 and TRBJ2-2; D is perhaps TRBD2 (5 bases). CDR1 SGHVS and CDR2 FQNEAQ come from the germline V gene. With 10 bases removed from V and 0 bases from J, the gap between germline ends came to 15 bases. The CDR3 totals 15 residues. CDR3 amino acids: CATKGGGTNTGELFF. For the CDR3, the DNA is TGTGCCACAAAAGGAGGCGGAACGAACACCGGGGAGCTGTTTTTT.

The rearrangement uses TRBV12-1 and TRBJ2-7; the table calls TRBD1, which could not be checked here. TRBV12-1 is a recognized pseudogene. This CDR3 is built from 16 residues. CDR3 DNA: TGTGCCAGCAGCACGGACAGAAGCTACGACCCCTACGAGCAGTACTTC. Its protein is CASSTDRSYDPYEQYF.

The chain is built from TRBV6-1 and TRBJ1-1; D call uncertain. The CDR3 has 11 amino acids. Trimming left V 0 bases short and J 8 bases short, with 4 bases between. Germline V lookup: CDR1 MNHNS, CDR2 SASEGT. Here the CDR3 DNA reads TGTGCCAGCAGTGAAGCCTCGGAAGCTTTCTTT. Its protein is CASSEASEAFF.